This T cell receptor (beta chain) was recovered during a study of blood T cell repertoires in COVID-19. In the study overall: Specimens from acute and convalescent COVID-19 originated in the United States, Italy and Spain. Sample material is recorded as cDNA or gDNA derived from T cells, B-cell-depleted T cells, or PBMCs.

The CDR3 runs to 15 residues. Germline V CDR1 and CDR2: MNHEY, SVGEGT. Between the trimmed V and J ends, which lost 6 bases and 2 bases, there was a span of 14 bases. Per the study methods: For nucleated cells, counts were estimated from reference gene primer amplification. Using immunoSEQ multiplex PCR, the repertoire was profiled, and TCRdb retains in-frame clones only, with some absent. D and trimming were read from the DNA, whereas the V and J calls and clone size are those reported in that table. The profile shows fewer than 100,000 clones, about four fifths of them singletons. The sequenced sample was peripheral blood. The sequence was obtained from a human donor in a cohort sampled during active COVID-19. The chain carries TRBV6-2 or TRBV6-3 and TRBJ2-1, with D tentatively TRBD1 (6 bases). The CDR3 nucleotides are TGTGCCAGCAGCCGGACAGCCGCAACCTACAATGAGCAGTTCTTC. Translation: CASSRTAATYNEQFF.